The present entry profiles one TCR beta chain with its context. The entry originates in a study of blood T cell repertoires in COVID-19. Looking at the study overall: Acute and convalescent COVID-19 samples came from the United States, Italy and Spain. PBMCs, B-cell-depleted T cells, or T cells provided the cDNA or gDNA that made up the material.

Per the original methods: Amplifying reference gene primers gave estimates of nucleated cell counts. TCRdb's table, derived via immunoSEQ multiplex PCR, lists solely in-frame clones and lacks some. V, J and clone size were drawn from that table, and D and trimming were deduced from the DNA. This table holds about 230,000 clones, approximately 82% found once. There are 15 residues in the CDR3. V shed 1 base and J shed 3 bases, with 13 bases lying between them. Germline loops: CDR1 SGHVS, CDR2 FQNEAQ. The chain combines TRBV7-8 with TRBJ2-7; no reliable D call. Input material: peripheral blood. This TCR came from an elderly man with acute or convalescent COVID-19. The CDR3 region has the DNA TGTGCCAGCAGCTTAGGTACAGCCTCAAACTACGAGCAGTACTTC. Its translation is CASSLGTASNYEQYF.